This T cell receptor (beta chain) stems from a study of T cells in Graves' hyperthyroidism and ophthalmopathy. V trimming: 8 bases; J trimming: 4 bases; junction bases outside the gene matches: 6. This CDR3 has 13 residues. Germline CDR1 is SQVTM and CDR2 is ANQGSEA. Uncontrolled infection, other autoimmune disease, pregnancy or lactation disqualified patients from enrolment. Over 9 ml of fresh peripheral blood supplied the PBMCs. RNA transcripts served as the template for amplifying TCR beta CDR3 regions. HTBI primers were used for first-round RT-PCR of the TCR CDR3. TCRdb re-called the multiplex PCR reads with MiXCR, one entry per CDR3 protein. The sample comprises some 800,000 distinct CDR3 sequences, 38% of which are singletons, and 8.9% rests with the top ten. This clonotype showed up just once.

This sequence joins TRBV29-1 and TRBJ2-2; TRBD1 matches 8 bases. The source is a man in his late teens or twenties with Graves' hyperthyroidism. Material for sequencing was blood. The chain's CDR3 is CSLTGGSTGELFF. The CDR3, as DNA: TGCAGCTTAACAGGGGGAAGCACCGGGGAGCTGTTTTTT.